What follows is one T cell receptor beta chain and its context. Trimming cost V 1 base and J 5 bases, with 14 bases left between them. The length of the CDR3 is 15 residues. Germline V gene sequence: CDR1 SEHNR, CDR2 FQNEAQ (reference sequence). Data came from immunoSEQ multiplex PCR; TCRdb stores just in-frame clones and leaves some out. The table has some 150,000 clones, about 90% seen once. This entry is derived from a study of blood T cell repertoires in COVID-19. This sequence originates from a man in his forties or fifties with acute or convalescent COVID-19. Sequenced: peripheral blood. The chain couples TRBV7-9 to TRBJ1-1; D is uncertain. The chain's CDR3 is CASSLESGMTTEAFF. The CDR3 DNA sequence: TGTGCCAGCAGCTTAGAATCGGGAATGACGACTGAAGCTTTCTTT.